One and the same sample provided the 18 T cell receptor beta chains below, sequenced in a study of shared clonotypes between healthy human individuals (dated by TCRdb to the early 2020s). Library prep was done by the immunoSEQ multiplex PCR assay. Drawn from immuneACCESS, this table holds only the in-frame rearrangements with V and J called that TCRdb kept. Clones are partly lost; checked studies trace under half to an unresolved V gene and leave the rest unexplained. The sample data list 1,500,000 or so clones, and approximately 98.5% of these were observed just once. The top ten constitute about 0.34% of the sample. Sequencing used naive CD4+ T cells sorted from blood. The cell subset or site label, read with the paper, signifies: CD45RA+ positively selected. Receptor source: a man between 25 and 39 years old in good health.

Only one count was recorded for this clone. The chain has TRBV7-9 and TRBJ1-4; 7 bases match TRBD1. V shed 5 bases and J 8 bases; nucleotides not matched to a gene: 14. Germline values: CDR1 SEHNR, CDR2 FQNEAQ (reference sequence). The CDR3 runs 16 residues. CDR3 region: CASSGPGQLGPEKLFF. The CDR3 DNA follows: TGTGCCAGCAGCGGACCGGGACAGCTGGGACCCGAAAAACTGTTTTTT.

This clone appeared a single time. The J gene is TRBJ1-1, the V gene TRBV7-2; no definite D call. V shed 3 bases and J shed 4 bases, with 12 bases lying between them. Germline V CDR1 and CDR2: SGHTA, FQGNSA. This CDR3 is 14 amino acids long. The DNA of the CDR3 is TGTGCCAGCAGCTTGGATCCGGGGAGCACTGAAGCTTTCTTT. Encoded protein: CASSLDPGSTEAFF.

Points on this clone: Other DNA sequences within the sample encode an identical CDR3. This chain uses TRBV6-6 with TRBJ2-5; D gene unclear. In germline, CDR1 is MNHNY, CDR2 SVGAGI (reference sequence). V was cut by 6 bases and J by 3 bases, with 5 bases left in between. CDR3 length equals 11 residues. For the CDR3, the DNA is TGTGCCAGCAGCCCGAAAGAGACCCAGTACTTC. Protein product: CASSPKETQYF.

The chain uses TRBV28 and TRBJ2-7, with D possibly being TRBD1 or TRBD2 (6 bases each). V lost 3 bases and J 4 bases, leaving 19 bases between the germline ends. This CDR3 comprises 16 residues. Germline V lookup: CDR1 MDHEN, CDR2 SYDVKM. The CDR3 bases are TGTGCCAGCAGTTTCCGGGGGCGGCAGGGGAAATACGAGCAGTACTTC. Translation: CASSFRGRQGKYEQYF.

The rearrangement links TRBV5-8 to TRBJ1-2; D gene uncertain. The germline V gene has CDR1 SGHTS and CDR2 YDEGEE. Trimming removed 4 bases at V and 4 bases at J, with 11 bases between. The CDR3 contains 13 residues. CDR3 region: CASSLYGVYGYTF. In DNA, the CDR3 is TGTGCCAGCAGCCTGTATGGGGTCTATGGCTACACCTTC.

This clone was counted once. The chain couples TRBV29-1 to TRBJ2-7, with D perhaps matching TRBD2 (5 bases). Germline V gene sequence: CDR1 SQVTM, CDR2 ANQGSEA. CDR3 length equals 13 residues. Trimming removed 6 bases from V and 3 bases from J, with 15 bases in between. CDR3 loop: CSVTTTSLYEQYF. The DNA of the CDR3 is TGCAGCGTAACGACTACCTCTCTCTACGAGCAGTACTTC.

The V gene is TRBV7-2, the J gene TRBJ2-7; D uncertain. Per the germline V gene, CDR1 is SGHTA and CDR2 is FQGNSA. The CDR3 is made up of 13 amino acids. The V gene lost 4 bases and the J gene lost 4 bases, with 11 bases spanning the gap. The DNA of the CDR3 is TGTGCCAGCAGCTCCTCCGGTAGGTACGAGCAGTACTTC. Its protein is CASSSSGRYEQYF.

The gene calls are TRBV10-3 and TRBJ1-3, with a tentative D call TRBD1 (6 bases). Per germline, CDR1 ENHRY and CDR2 SYGVKD. V gave up 8 bases and J gave up 4 bases, with 12 bases separating them. The CDR3 length is 13 residues. The CDR3 DNA reads as TGTGCCATCGGTAGGACAGACGGAAACACCATATATTTT. Protein sequence: CAIGRTDGNTIYF.

The chain uses TRBV5-1 and TRBJ1-4; D gene uncertain. With 0 bases removed from V and 5 bases from J, the gap between germline ends came to 5 bases. The germline gives CDR1 SGHRS, CDR2 YFSETQ. The CDR3 sequence is 13 residues long. CDR3 sequence (DNA): TGCGCCAGCAGCTTGGCCCACAATGAAAAACTGTTTTTT. It is translated as CASSLAHNEKLFF.

V usage is TRBV15 and J usage is TRBJ2-1; either TRBD1 or TRBD2 may fit D (5 bases each). Germline V gives CDR1 LNHNV, CDR2 YYDKDF (reference sequence). The V and J ends lost 7 bases and 3 bases respectively, with 10 bases between them. The CDR3 has 13 amino acids. The CDR3 sequence is CATTRDHYNEQFF. The CDR3 region has the DNA TGTGCCACCACCCGGGACCACTACAATGAGCAGTTCTTC.

This chain joins TRBV5-4 and TRBJ2-1; D is possibly TRBD2 (6 bases). The germline V and J ends were trimmed by 0 bases and 1 base, with 14 bases remaining between them. Germline assignment: CDR1 SGHNT and CDR2 YYREEE (reference sequence). The CDR3 has 17 residues. The CDR3 nucleotides are TGTGCCAGCAGCTTGGTGTCTAGCGCCATTTCCTACAATGAGCAGTTCTTC. Translation gives CASSLVSSAISYNEQFF. The full variable domain, completed using reference TRBV5-4 and TRBJ2-1, is ETGVTQSPTHLIKTRGQQVTLRCSSQSGHNTVSWYQQALGQGPQFIFQYYREEENGRGNFPPRFSGLQFPNYSSELNVNALELDDSALYLCASSLVSSAISYNEQFFGPGTRLTVL.

The chain couples TRBV28 to TRBJ2-7, with 7 bases matching TRBD1. CDR3 size: 13 residues. Germline V lookup: CDR1 MDHEN, CDR2 SYDVKM. Germline trimming cut 3 bases from V and 1 base from J; bases unmatched to any gene: 0. CDR3 amino acids: CASSLGQSYEQYF. The CDR3 nucleotides read TGTGCCAGCAGTTTGGGACAGTCCTACGAGCAGTACTTC.

Details on this clone: The sample has other DNA sequences that encode this CDR3 too. V usage is TRBV7-8 and J usage is TRBJ1-5; D uncertain. The CDR3 sequence is 13 residues long. Per germline, CDR1 SGHVS and CDR2 FQNEAQ. The ends were cut back, 1 base at V and 5 bases at J, with 6 bases in the middle. CDR3 amino acids: CASSLGQDQPQHF. For the CDR3, the DNA is TGTGCCAGCAGCTTAGGGCAGGATCAGCCCCAGCATTTT.

The J gene is TRBJ2-7, the V gene TRBV2; D is perhaps TRBD1 (6 bases). The CDR3 is made up of 15 amino acids. From germline, CDR1 is SNHLY and CDR2 FYNNEI. Trimming left V 6 bases short and J 7 bases short, with 22 bases between. CDR3 loop: CASRDRTSSTGEQYF. The DNA for the CDR3 is TGTGCCAGCAGAGACAGGACAAGCAGCACGGGTGAGCAGTACTTC.

In DNA, the CDR3 is TGTGCCAGCAGTTTAACGTTCAGGGTCAACACCGGGGAGCTGTTTTTT. This codes for CASSLTFRVNTGELFF. The chain recombines TRBV27 with TRBJ2-2, with D perhaps matching TRBD1 (5 bases). Germline V gene data show CDR1 as MNHEY and CDR2 as SMNVEV (reference sequence). The CDR3 has 16 residues. V was shortened by 2 bases and J by 2 bases, with 12 bases between the two germline ends.

This chain links TRBV10-1 with TRBJ2-7; tentative D call: TRBD1 (6 bases). The length of the CDR3 is 15 residues. CDR1 is WNHNN and CDR2 is SYGVQD in the germline V gene (reference sequence). V was clipped by 5 bases and J by 5 bases, with 19 bases between them. CDR3 bases: TGCGCCAGCAGTAAGGGGGTGGGCAGCTGGGACGAGCAGTACTTC. This sequence encodes CASSKGVGSWDEQYF.

The chain combines TRBV18 with TRBJ1-3; 9 bases are a match to TRBD1. J gave up 0 bases and V 3 bases, and 9 bases lay outside the gene matches. This CDR3 has 18 amino acids. Germline V gene sequence: CDR1 KGHSH, CDR2 LQKENI. The CDR3 loop is CASSPRTGALRSGNTIYF. CDR3 coding DNA: TGTGCCAGCTCACCCCGGACAGGGGCCCTTCGCTCTGGAAACACCATATATTTT.

The CDR3 nucleotides are TGTGCCAGCAGCTTAGACGCCCTCGGGCCCCAGCATTTT. Its translation: CASSLDALGPQHF. J is TRBJ1-5 and V is TRBV7-2, with D hard to call. V shed 1 base and J shed 9 bases, with 10 bases lying between them. The CDR3 is made up of 13 amino acids. Germline V gives CDR1 SGHTA, CDR2 FQGNSA.